Following are 18 T cell receptor beta chains from one sample sequenced in a study of T-cell reconstitution after alpha-beta-depleted transplantation in children. Preparation of the TCRbeta library involved a method that used unique molecular identifiers. TCRdb reprocessed the PCR reads via MiXCR and lists one record per CDR3 protein. Found here are over 85,000 distinct CDR3 sequences, about 9.4% of them singletons; the top ten hold more than 7%. The sequenced sample was PBMCs from the stem cell graft donor, obtained from the stem cell graft. The receptors stem from a human donor who donated a stem cell graft to a child with acute lymphoblastic leukemia.

In its sample, this clonotype was seen many times. The chain uses TRBV9 and TRBJ1-3; D unresolved. Trimming stripped 2 bases from V and 0 bases from J, with 6 bases between. This CDR3 has 14 amino acids. Germline CDR1 is SGDLS and CDR2 is YYNGEE. For the CDR3, the DNA is TGTGCCAGCAGCGTCCACTACTCTGGAAACACCATATATTTT. The encoded protein is CASSVHYSGNTIYF.

This clonotype was seen many times. The chain is built from TRBV12-3 or TRBV12-4 and TRBJ2-2; weak D call: TRBD2 (6 bases). Trimming left V 5 bases short and J 4 bases short, with 11 bases between. The CDR3 covers 14 residues. The CDR3 nucleotides read TGTGCCAGCAGTCGACTAGTGCTCACCGGGGAGCTGTTTTTT. Residues: CASSRLVLTGELFF.

This clonotype was counted at least ten times. V and J are TRBV12-3 or TRBV12-4 and TRBJ1-5; possibly TRBD1 for D (5 bases). The CDR3 is made up of 14 amino acids. V shed 2 bases and J shed 7 bases, with 12 bases lying between them. As DNA, the CDR3 is TGTGCCAGCAGTTTACGGGTGGGGGGGCAGCCCCAGCATTTT. Protein product: CASSLRVGGQPQHF.

This clonotype was seen at least ten times. This chain links TRBV12-3 or TRBV12-4 with TRBJ1-6; D call uncertain. This CDR3 region has 13 residues. The V end lost 5 bases, the J end lost 11 bases, and 13 bases lay between the germline ends. The CDR3 protein is CASSHREFPPLHF. CDR3 DNA sequence: TGTGCCAGCAGTCACCGGGAATTTCCACCCCTCCACTTT.

This clonotype was seen at least ten times. The gene calls are TRBV27 and TRBJ2-7, with D perhaps TRBD1 or TRBD2 (5 bases each). CDR1 is MNHEY and CDR2 is SMNVEV in the germline V gene (reference sequence). V lost 5 bases to trimming and J lost 0 bases, with 11 bases between them. This CDR3 has 14 residues. CDR3 DNA: TGTGCCAGCAGTCCCGGGACGTTCTCCTACGAGCAGTACTTC. The encoded protein is CASSPGTFSYEQYF.

In its sample, this clonotype was seen many times. The rearrangement joins TRBV5-1 to TRBJ2-7, with D tentatively TRBD2 (6 bases). The CDR3 contains 16 residues. Per germline, CDR1 SGHRS and CDR2 YFSETQ. V was pared by 1 base and J by 1 base, with 15 bases between. The CDR3 protein is CASSLYPRLESYEQYF. The CDR3 coding sequence is TGCGCCAGCAGCTTGTATCCGAGACTAGAATCCTACGAGCAGTACTTC.

Of note for this clonotype: Since a much larger clone is just one base distant, this may be a read error. This chain links TRBV9 with TRBJ2-7; no reliable D call. This CDR3 is 14 amino acids long. Germline lookup yields CDR1 SGDLS and CDR2 YYNGEE. The CDR3, as DNA: TGTGCCAGCAGCGCCCAGACGGTCTCCCACGAGCAGTACTTC. Encoded protein: CASSAQTVSHEQYF.

This clonotype has ten or more counts. The rearrangement uses TRBV6-2 or TRBV6-3 and TRBJ2-3; TRBD2 agrees at 13 bases. Germline lookup yields CDR1 MNHEY and CDR2 SVGEGT. The CDR3 totals 17 residues. The V and J ends lost 2 bases and 7 bases, in that order; junction bases with no gene match: 9. The CDR3 bases are TGTGCCAGCAGTTACCGGACTAGCGGGAGATCTCCCAATACGCAGTATTTT. It encodes CASSYRTSGRSPNTQYF.

Regarding this clonotype: One base away lies a much larger clone, so this may be a sequencing read error. V and J are TRBV30 and TRBJ2-7; D could derive from TRBD1 or TRBD2 (6 bases each). CDR3 length: 13 amino acids. CDR1 and CDR2 from the germline V gene are GTSNPN and SVGIG (reference sequence). V was cut by 3 bases and J by 4 bases, with 13 bases left in between. CDR3 coding DNA: TGTGCCTGGAGAGGGGGGAGCATATACGAGCAGTACTTC. This translates into CAWRGGSIYEQYF.

The V call is TRBV3-1, the J call TRBJ2-2; 15 bases agree with TRBD2. The CDR3 sequence is 18 residues long. Germline V lookup: CDR1 LGHDT, CDR2 YNNKEL (reference sequence). The CDR3 nucleotides are TGTACCCTCACCGACCCGGGACTAGCGGGAGGACGGACCGGGGAGCTGTTTTTT. Translating gives CTLTDPGLAGGRTGELFF.

This clonotype was seen at least ten times. This sequence joins TRBV9 and TRBJ2-1; the D is unclear. This CDR3 region has 16 residues. Germline loops: CDR1 SGDLS, CDR2 YYNGEE. V lost 4 bases and J 1 base, leaving 15 bases between the germline ends. DNA for the CDR3: TGTGCCAGCAGCCCAAGAGACCCTAGGTCCTACAATGAGCAGTTCTTC. It yields the protein CASSPRDPRSYNEQFF. The full variable domain, its missing parts supplied by reference TRBV9 and TRBJ2-1, is DSGVTQTPKHLITATGQRVTLRCSPRSGDLSVYWYQQSLDQGLQFLIQYYNGEERAKGNILERFSAQQFPDLHSELNLSSLELGDSALYFCASSPRDPRSYNEQFFGPGTRLTVL.

A few counts support this clonotype. This rearrangement joins TRBV18 to TRBJ1-5; tentatively, D is TRBD1 (6 bases). From germline, CDR1 is KGHSH and CDR2 LQKENI. This CDR3 is built from 16 residues. V gave up 3 bases and J gave up 1 base, with 13 bases separating them. CDR3 bases: TGTGCCAGCTCACCGGGGCAGGGGCGGAGCAATCAGCCCCAGCATTTT. The encoded protein is CASSPGQGRSNQPQHF.

The rearrangement uses TRBV7-9 and TRBJ2-2; D could derive from TRBD1 or TRBD2 (6 bases each). V was trimmed by 6 bases and J by 3 bases, leaving 11 bases between them. The CDR3 extends over 14 amino acids. Germline V gene lookup returns CDR1 SEHNR and CDR2 FQNEAQ (reference sequence). The CDR3 is CASRSGGDTGELFF. CDR3 coding DNA: TGTGCCAGCAGATCCGGGGGCGACACCGGGGAGCTGTTTTTT.

This clonotype was seen repeatedly, ten times or more. The chain carries TRBV3-1 and TRBJ2-5; D not resolved. Germline values: CDR1 LGHDT, CDR2 YNNKEL (reference sequence). The CDR3 spans 16 residues. V was trimmed by 1 base and J by 1 base, leaving 13 bases between them. The CDR3 sequence: CASSQGKGIAQETQYF. CDR3 in DNA: TGTGCCAGCAGCCAAGGGAAAGGGATCGCCCAAGAGACCCAGTACTTC.

This clonotype showed up many times. This sequence joins TRBV20-1 and TRBJ2-1; 7 bases agree with TRBD2. Germline V gene data show CDR1 as DFQATT and CDR2 as SNEGSKA (reference sequence). The CDR3 spans 16 residues. The ends lost 0 bases at V and 9 bases at J; junction bases unmatched: 14. CDR3 nucleotide sequence: TGCAGTGCTAGAGAGGCTAGCGGTGGTGGTTCTGGTGAGCAGTTCTTC. This sequence encodes CSAREASGGGSGEQFF.

This clonotype was picked up many times. The chain couples TRBV11-1 to TRBJ2-5; D gene uncertain. The germline V gene has CDR1 SGHAT and CDR2 FQDESV (reference sequence). The V gene lost 3 bases and the J gene lost 4 bases, with 9 bases spanning the gap. The CDR3 consists of 13 residues. The CDR3 DNA follows: TGTGCCAGCAGCTTTCCGGGTGGAGAGACCCAGTACTTC. It is translated as CASSFPGGETQYF.

This chain links TRBV11-2 with TRBJ2-3, with a tentative D call TRBD1 (6 bases). V lost 3 bases to trimming and J lost 5 bases, with 15 bases between them. CDR1 is SGHAT and CDR2 is FQNNGV in the germline V gene. The length of the CDR3 is 15 residues. The CDR3 spells CASSLAAGAIDTQYF. CDR3 sequence (DNA): TGTGCCAGCAGCTTGGCCGCAGGGGCCATAGATACGCAGTATTTT.

The table lists this clonotype with many counts. The chain employs TRBV12-3 or TRBV12-4 and TRBJ1-6; D possibly corresponds to TRBD1 (6 bases). This CDR3 has 17 amino acids. V dropped 4 bases and J dropped 7 bases, with 20 bases sitting between them. DNA of the CDR3: TGTGCCAGCAGTTCTCCCCTAGGGGGGCTTGGGAATTCACCCCTCCACTTT. It yields the protein CASSSPLGGLGNSPLHF.